This T cell receptor beta chain was retrieved from a study of blood T cell repertoires in COVID-19. TCRdb keeps only in-frame clones here, not all; method: immunoSEQ multiplex PCR. The sample holds around 53,000 clones, around 79% seen once. Only one count was recorded for this clone. The source of this sequence is a man between 65 and 85 years old with active or convalescent COVID-19. The material sequenced was peripheral blood.

The CDR3: CASRDWGDEQYF. CDR3 nucleotide sequence: TGTGCCAGCAGGGACTGGGGGGACGAGCAGTACTTC. The chain is built from TRBV7-2 and TRBJ2-7, with D possibly matching TRBD2 (6 bases). CDR1 is SGHTA and CDR2 is FQGNSA in the germline V gene. Trimming shortened V by 6 bases and J by 5 bases, and 11 bases separated the two germline ends. The CDR3 has 12 residues.